This entry describes one T cell receptor beta chain. Patients in Seattle were enrolled during active infection, then followed longitudinally. This sample was included in a study of blood T cell repertoires in COVID-19. Looking at the study overall: Researchers got acute and convalescent COVID-19 samples from the United States, Italy and Spain.

Sequenced by immunoSEQ multiplex PCR; TCRdb stores in-frame clones only, minus some. The data contain roughly 200,000 clones, roughly 83% of them singletons. This CDR3 has 16 residues. CDR1 ENHRY and CDR2 SYGVKD come from the germline V gene. The ends lost 3 bases at V and 4 bases at J; junction bases unmatched: 7. Sequenced material: peripheral blood. This clonotype originated in a woman aged 40 to 49 with COVID-19, enrolled during active disease. This chain joins TRBV10-3 and TRBJ2-3; TRBD2 matches 10 bases. The CDR3 nucleotides are TGTGCCATCAGTGAATCCAGCGGGGGGGCCTCAGATACGCAGTATTTT. Its protein is CAISESSGGASDTQYF.